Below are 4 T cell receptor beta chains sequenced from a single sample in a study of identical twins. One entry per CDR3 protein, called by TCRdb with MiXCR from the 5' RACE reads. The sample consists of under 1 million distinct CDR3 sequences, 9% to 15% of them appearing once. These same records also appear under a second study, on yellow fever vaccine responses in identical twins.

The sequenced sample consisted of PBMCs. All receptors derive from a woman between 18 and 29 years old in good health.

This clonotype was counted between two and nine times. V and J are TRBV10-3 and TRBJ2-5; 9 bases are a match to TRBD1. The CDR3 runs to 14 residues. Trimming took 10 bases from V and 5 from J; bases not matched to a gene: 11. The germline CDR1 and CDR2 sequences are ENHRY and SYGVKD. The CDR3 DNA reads TGTGCCACCTCCCCGGGACAGGGAGGCGAGACCCAGTACTTC. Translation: CATSPGQGGETQYF.

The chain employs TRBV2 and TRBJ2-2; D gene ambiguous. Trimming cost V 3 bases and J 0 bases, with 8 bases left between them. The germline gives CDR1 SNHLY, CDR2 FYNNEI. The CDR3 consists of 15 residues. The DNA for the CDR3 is TGTGCCAGCAGTGACAGGCTTACGAACACCGGGGAGCTGTTTTTT. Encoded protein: CASSDRLTNTGELFF.

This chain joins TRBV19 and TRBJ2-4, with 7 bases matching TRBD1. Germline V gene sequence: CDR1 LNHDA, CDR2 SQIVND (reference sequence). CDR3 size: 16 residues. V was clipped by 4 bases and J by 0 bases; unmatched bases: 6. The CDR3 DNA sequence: TGTGCCAGTAGTACTGGGGACAGCCTAGCCAAAAACATTCAGTACTTC. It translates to CASSTGDSLAKNIQYF.

The CDR3 region is CASSPSIISGARDEQFF. Here the CDR3 DNA reads TGTGCCAGCTCACCGAGTATCATTAGCGGGGCCCGCGATGAGCAGTTCTTC. The chain carries TRBV18 and TRBJ2-1; 8 positions match TRBD2. There are 17 residues in the CDR3. In germline, CDR1 is KGHSH, CDR2 LQKENI. The J segment lost 8 bases and the V segment lost 3 bases, leaving 15 bases of the junction unmatched.